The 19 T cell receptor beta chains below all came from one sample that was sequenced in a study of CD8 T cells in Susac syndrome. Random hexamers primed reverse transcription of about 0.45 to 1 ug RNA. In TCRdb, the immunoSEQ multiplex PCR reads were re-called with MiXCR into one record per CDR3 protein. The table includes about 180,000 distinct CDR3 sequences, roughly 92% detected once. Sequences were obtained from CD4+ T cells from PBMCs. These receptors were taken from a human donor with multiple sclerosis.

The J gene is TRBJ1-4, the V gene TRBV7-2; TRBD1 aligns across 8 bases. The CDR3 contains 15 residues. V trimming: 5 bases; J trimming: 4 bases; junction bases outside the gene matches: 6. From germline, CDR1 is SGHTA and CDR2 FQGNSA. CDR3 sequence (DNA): TGTGCCAGCAGCCTATCAGGGGGCCTTAATGAAAAACTGTTTTTT. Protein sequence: CASSLSGGLNEKLFF.

In DNA, the CDR3 is TGTGCCAGCAGCTTAGGGTTCGGGGGGCCGGTCCGCGAAAAACTGTTTTTT. Residues: CASSLGFGGPVREKLFF. This chain links TRBV7-9 with TRBJ1-4; a possible D gene is TRBD1 (6 bases). Per germline, CDR1 SEHNR and CDR2 FQNEAQ (reference sequence). The CDR3 has 17 residues. V was trimmed by 1 base and J by 8 bases, leaving 20 bases between them.

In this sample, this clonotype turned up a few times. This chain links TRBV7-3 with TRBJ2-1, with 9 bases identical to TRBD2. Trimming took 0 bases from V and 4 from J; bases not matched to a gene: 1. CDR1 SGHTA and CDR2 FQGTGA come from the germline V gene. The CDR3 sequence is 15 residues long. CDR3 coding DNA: TGTGCCAGCAGCTTAACTAGCGGGAGATACAATGAGCAGTTCTTC. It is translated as CASSLTSGRYNEQFF.

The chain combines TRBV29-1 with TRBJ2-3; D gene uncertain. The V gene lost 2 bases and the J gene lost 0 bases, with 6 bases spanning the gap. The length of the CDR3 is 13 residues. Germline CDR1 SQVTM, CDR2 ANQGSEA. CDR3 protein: CSVESRSTDTQYF. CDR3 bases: TGCAGCGTTGAAAGCAGAAGCACAGATACGCAGTATTTT.

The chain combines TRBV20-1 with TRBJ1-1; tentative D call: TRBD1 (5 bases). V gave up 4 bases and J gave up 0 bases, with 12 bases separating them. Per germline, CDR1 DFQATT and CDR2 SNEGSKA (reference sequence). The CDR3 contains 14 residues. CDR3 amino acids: CSAKGLTVNTEAFF. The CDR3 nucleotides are TGCAGTGCTAAGGGCCTGACAGTGAACACTGAAGCTTTCTTT.

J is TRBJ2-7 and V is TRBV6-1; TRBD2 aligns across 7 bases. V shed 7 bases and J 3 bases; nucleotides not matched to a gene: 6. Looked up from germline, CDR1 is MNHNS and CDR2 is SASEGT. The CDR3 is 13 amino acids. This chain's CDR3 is CASNSLAIYEQYF. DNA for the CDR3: TGTGCCAGCAATTCACTAGCGATCTACGAGCAGTACTTC.

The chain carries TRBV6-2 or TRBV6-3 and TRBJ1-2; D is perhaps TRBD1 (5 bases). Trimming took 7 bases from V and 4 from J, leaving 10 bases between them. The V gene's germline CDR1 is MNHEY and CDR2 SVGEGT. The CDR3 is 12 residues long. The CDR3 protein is CASKEGPYGYTF. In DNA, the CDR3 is TGTGCCAGCAAGGAGGGACCCTATGGCTACACCTTC.

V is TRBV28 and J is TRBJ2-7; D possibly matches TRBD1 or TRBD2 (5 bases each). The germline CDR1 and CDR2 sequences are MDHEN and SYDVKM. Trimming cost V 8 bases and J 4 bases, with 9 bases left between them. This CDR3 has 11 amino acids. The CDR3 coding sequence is TGTGCCAGCTCCGGGGCTTACGAGCAGTACTTC. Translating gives CASSGAYEQYF.

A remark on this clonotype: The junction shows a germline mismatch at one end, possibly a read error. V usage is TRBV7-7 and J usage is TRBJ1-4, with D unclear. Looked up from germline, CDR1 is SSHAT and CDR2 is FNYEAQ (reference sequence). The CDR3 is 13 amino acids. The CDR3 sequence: CASSLQFNEKLFF. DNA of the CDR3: TGTGCTAGCAGCCTTCAGTTTAATGAAAAACTGTTTTTT.

CDR3 amino acids: CSATDRGLSYEQYF. The CDR3 DNA sequence: TGCAGTGCCACCGACAGGGGCCTCTCCTACGAGCAGTACTTC. The chain joins TRBV20-1 to TRBJ2-7, with 8 bases matching TRBD1. The CDR3 contains 14 residues. Germline trimming cut 6 bases from V and 0 bases from J; bases unmatched to any gene: 7. Per germline, CDR1 DFQATT and CDR2 SNEGSKA (reference sequence).

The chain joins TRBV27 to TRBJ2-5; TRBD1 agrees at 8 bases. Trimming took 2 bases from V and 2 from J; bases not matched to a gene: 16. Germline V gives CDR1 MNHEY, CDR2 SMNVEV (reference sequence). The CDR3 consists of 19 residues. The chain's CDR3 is CASSLIAGGSFGTQETQYF. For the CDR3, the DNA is TGTGCCAGCAGTTTAATAGCAGGGGGCAGTTTTGGGACACAAGAGACCCAGTACTTC.

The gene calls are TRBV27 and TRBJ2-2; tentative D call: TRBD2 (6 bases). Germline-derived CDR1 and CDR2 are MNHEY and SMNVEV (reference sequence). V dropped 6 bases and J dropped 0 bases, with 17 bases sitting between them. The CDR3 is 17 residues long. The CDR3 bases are TGTGCCAGCAGCCTCAGAGGCGGGATCCCGAACACCGGGGAGCTGTTTTTT. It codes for CASSLRGGIPNTGELFF.

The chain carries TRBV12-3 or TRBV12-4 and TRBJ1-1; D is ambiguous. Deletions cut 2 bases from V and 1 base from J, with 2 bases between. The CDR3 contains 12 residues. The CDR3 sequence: CASSLQNTEAFF. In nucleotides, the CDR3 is TGTGCCAGCAGTTTACAGAACACTGAAGCTTTCTTT.

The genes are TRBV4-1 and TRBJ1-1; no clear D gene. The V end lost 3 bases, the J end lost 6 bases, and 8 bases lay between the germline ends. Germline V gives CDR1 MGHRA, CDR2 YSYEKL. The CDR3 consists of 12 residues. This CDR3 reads CASSQGMAEAFF. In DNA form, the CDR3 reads TGCGCCAGCAGCCAGGGGATGGCTGAAGCTTTCTTT.

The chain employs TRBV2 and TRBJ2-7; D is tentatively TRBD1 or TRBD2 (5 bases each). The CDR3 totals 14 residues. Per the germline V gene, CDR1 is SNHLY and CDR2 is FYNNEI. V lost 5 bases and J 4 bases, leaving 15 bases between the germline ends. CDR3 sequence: CASSPGRPEYEQYF. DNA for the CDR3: TGTGCCAGCAGTCCGGGACGACCCGAATACGAGCAGTACTTC.

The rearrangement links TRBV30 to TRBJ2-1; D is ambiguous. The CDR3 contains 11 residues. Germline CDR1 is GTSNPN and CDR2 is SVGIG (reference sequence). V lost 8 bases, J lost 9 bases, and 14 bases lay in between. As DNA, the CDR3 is TGTGCCCTGGTCCGGTTGAGTGAGCAGTTCTTC. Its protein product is CALVRLSEQFF.

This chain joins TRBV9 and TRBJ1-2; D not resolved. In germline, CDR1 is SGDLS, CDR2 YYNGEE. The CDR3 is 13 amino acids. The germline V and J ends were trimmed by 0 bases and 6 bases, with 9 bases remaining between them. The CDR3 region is CASSVDTRDGYTF. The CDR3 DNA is TGTGCCAGCAGCGTAGATACTAGAGATGGCTACACCTTC.

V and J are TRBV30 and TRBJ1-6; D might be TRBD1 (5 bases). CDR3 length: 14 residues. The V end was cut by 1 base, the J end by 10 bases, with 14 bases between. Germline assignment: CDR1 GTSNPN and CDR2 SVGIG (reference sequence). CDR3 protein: CAWSGSGDRSPLHF. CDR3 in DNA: TGTGCCTGGAGTGGGTCGGGGGATAGGTCACCCCTCCACTTT.

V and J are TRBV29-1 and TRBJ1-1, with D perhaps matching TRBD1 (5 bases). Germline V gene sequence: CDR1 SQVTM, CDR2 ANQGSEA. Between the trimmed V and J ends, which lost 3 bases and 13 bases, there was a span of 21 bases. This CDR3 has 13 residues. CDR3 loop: CSVDPGGTEAVFF. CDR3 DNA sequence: TGCAGCGTTGACCCGGGGGGGACTGAGGCTGTTTTCTTT.